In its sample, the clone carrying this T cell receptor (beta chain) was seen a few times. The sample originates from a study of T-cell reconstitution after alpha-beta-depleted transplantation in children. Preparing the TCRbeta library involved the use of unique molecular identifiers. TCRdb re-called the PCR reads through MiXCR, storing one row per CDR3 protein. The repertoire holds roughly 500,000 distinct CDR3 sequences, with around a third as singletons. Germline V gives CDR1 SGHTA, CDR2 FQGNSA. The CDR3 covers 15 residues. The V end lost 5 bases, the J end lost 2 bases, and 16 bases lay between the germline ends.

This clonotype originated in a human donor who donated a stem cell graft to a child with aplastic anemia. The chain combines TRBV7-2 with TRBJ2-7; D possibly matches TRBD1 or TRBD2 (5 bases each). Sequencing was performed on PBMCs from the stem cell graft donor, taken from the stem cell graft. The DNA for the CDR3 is TGTGCCAGCAGCCTCGTCGGGGCGGATCCCTACGAGCAGTACTTC. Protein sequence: CASSLVGADPYEQYF.